This TCR beta chain was sequenced for a study of control samples from healthy donors and cancer patients. Some clones are missing from TCRdb's copy, which holds only in-frame ones; the method was immunoSEQ multiplex PCR. The data contain tens of thousands of clones, 85% of them singletons. Sample: blood. The TCR comes from a man aged 35 to 55 in good health.

The CDR3 nucleotides read TGTGCCAGCAGTTTAAATCCGCTGGCCGAGCAGTACTTC. It specifies CASSLNPLAEQYF. This chain connects TRBV12-3 or TRBV12-4 to TRBJ2-7; D gene ambiguous. The CDR3 length is 13 residues. V was pared by 2 bases and J by 6 bases, with 11 bases between.